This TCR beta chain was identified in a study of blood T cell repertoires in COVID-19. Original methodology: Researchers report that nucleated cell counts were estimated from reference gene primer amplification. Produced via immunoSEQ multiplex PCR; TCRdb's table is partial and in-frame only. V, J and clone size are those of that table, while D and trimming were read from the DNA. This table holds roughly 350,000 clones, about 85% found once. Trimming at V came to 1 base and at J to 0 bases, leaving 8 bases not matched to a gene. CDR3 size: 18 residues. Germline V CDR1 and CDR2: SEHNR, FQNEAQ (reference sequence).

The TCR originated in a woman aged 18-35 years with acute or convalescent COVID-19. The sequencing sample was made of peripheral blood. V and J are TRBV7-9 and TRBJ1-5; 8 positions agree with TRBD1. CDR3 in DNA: TGTGCCAGCAGCTTAGGCGCAGGGGGCTCTTTTAGCAATCAGCCCCAGCATTTT. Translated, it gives CASSLGAGGSFSNQPQHF.